This passage covers 2 T cell receptor beta chains from one sample sequenced in a study of T cells after yellow fever vaccination. TCRdb independently ran MiXCR on the 5' RACE reads; one entry per CDR3 protein. The table records approximately 58,000 distinct CDR3 sequences, about 5.6% of them present only once. The sequencing here drew on PBMCs, either bulk or a sorted T-cell subset (CD4+, CD8+, memory, or dextramer-sorted; not recorded which), taken on the day of the yellow fever booster vaccination. These receptors all come from a man between 18 and 35 years old who received the YFV17D yellow fever vaccine.

The chain links TRBV4-1 to TRBJ1-5, with a weak D call TRBD1 (5 bases). Germline assignment: CDR1 MGHRA and CDR2 YSYEKL. V was shortened by 1 base and J by 0 bases, with 13 bases between the two germline ends. CDR3 length equals 17 residues. The CDR3 region is CASSQVYRRYSNQPQHF. The CDR3 nucleotides read TGCGCCAGCAGCCAAGTGTACAGGAGGTATAGCAATCAGCCCCAGCATTTT.

The V call is TRBV5-1, the J call TRBJ2-3; 8 bases match TRBD2. CDR1 SGHRS and CDR2 YFSETQ come from the germline V gene. After removal of 3 bases from V and 4 bases from J, the junction contained 7 bases not matched to a gene. The CDR3 sequence is 15 residues long. CDR3 DNA: TGCGCCAGCAGCTCTTCGGGGGGGTTGGCAGATACGCAGTATTTT. Translating it yields CASSSSGGLADTQYF.